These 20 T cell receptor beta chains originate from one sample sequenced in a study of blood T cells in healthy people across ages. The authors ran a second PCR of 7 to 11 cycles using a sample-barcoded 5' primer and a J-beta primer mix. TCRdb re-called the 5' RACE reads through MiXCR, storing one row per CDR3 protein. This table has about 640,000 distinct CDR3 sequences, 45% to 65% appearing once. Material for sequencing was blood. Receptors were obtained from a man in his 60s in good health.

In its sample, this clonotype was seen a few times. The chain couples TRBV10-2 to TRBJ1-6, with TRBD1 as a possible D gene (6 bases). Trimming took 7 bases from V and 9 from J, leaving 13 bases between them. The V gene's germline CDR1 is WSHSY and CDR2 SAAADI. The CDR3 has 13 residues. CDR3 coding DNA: TGCGCCAGCAATAGAAAACAGGGTTCACCCCTCCACTTT. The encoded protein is CASNRKQGSPLHF.

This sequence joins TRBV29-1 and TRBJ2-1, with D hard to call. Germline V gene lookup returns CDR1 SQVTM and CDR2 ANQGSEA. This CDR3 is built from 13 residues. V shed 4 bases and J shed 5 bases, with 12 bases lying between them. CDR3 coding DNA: TGCAGCGTTGCAGGTTCCCCGGACAATGAGCAGTTCTTC. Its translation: CSVAGSPDNEQFF.

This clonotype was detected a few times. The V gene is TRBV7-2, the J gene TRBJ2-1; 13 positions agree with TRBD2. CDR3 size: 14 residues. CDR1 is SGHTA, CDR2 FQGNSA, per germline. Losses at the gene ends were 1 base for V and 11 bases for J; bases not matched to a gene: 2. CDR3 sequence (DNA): TGTGCCAGCAGCTTAGGGACTAGCGGGGGAAAGCAGTTCTTC. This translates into CASSLGTSGGKQFF.

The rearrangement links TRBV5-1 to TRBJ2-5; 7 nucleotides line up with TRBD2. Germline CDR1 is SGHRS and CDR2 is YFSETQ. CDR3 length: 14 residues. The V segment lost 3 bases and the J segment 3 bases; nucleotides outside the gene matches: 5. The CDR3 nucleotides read TGCGCCAGCAGCTCGGGGACTACTAAAGAGACCCAGTACTTC. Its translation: CASSSGTTKETQYF.

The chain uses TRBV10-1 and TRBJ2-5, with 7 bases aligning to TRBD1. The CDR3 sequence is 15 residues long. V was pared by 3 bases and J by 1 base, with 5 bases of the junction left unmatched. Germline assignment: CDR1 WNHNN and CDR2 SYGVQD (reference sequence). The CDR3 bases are TGCGCCAGCAGTGATTTCAGGGACAGCCAAGAGACCCAGTACTTC. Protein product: CASSDFRDSQETQYF.

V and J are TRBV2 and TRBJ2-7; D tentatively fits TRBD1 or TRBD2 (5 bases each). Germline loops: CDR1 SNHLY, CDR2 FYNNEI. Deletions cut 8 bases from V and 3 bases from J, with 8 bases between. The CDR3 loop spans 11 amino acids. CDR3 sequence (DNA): TGTGCCAGCGGGGACCGCTACGAGCAGTACTTC. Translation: CASGDRYEQYF.

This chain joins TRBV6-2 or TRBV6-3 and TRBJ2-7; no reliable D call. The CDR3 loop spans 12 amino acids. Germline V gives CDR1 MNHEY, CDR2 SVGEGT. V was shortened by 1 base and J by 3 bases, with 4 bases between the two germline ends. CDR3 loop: CASSYYGYEQYF. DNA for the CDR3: TGTGCCAGCAGTTACTACGGCTACGAGCAGTACTTC.

Written as DNA, the CDR3 is TGCAGTGGACAGGGAGGGTATGGCTACACCTTC. It translates to CSGQGGYGYTF. The genes are TRBV29-1 and TRBJ1-2; 8 bases map to TRBD1. This CDR3 has 11 amino acids. Germline assignment: CDR1 SQVTM and CDR2 ANQGSEA.

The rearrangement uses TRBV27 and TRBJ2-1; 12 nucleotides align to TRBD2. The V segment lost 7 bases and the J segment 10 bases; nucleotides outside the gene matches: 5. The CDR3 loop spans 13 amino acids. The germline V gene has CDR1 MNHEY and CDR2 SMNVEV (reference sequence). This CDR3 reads CASISGTSGEQFF. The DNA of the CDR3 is TGTGCCAGCATATCCGGGACTAGCGGGGAGCAGTTCTTC.

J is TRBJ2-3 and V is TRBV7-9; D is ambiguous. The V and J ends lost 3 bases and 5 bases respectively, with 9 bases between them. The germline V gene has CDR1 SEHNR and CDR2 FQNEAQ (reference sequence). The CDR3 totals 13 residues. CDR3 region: CASSFSQQDTQYF. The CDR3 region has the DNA TGTGCCAGCAGCTTTTCGCAGCAAGATACGCAGTATTTT. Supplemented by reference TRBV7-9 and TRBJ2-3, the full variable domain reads DTGVSQNPRHKITKRGQNVTFRCDPISEHNRLYWYRQTLGQGPEFLTYFQNEAQLEKSRLLSDRFSAERPKGSFSTLEIQRTEQGDSAMYLCASSFSQQDTQYFGPGTRLTVL.

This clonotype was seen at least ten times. This CDR3 is CASSLGTLNQPQHF. The CDR3 DNA reads TGTGCCAGCAGTTTAGGGACATTGAATCAGCCCCAGCATTTT. The chain couples TRBV12-3 or TRBV12-4 to TRBJ1-5, with a weak D call TRBD1 (5 bases). The CDR3 is 14 residues long. V shed 1 base and J shed 4 bases, with 8 bases lying between them.

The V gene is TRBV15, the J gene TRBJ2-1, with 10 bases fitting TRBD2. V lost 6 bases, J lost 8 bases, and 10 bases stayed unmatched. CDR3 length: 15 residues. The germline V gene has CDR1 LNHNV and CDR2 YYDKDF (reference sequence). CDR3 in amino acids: CATSSLAGLSYEQFF. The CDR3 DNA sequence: TGTGCCACCAGTTCACTAGCGGGGTTGAGTTATGAGCAGTTCTTC.

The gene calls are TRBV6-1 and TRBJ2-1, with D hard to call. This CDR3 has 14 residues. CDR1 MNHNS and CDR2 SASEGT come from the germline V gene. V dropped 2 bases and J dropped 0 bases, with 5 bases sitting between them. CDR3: CASSEWGSYNEQFF. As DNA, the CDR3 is TGTGCCAGCAGTGAATGGGGCTCCTACAATGAGCAGTTCTTC.

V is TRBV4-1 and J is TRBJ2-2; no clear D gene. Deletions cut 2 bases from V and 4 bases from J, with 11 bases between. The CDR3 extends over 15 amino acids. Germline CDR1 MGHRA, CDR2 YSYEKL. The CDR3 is CASSQSSVPTGELFF. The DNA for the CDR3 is TGCGCCAGCAGCCAAAGCTCGGTCCCCACCGGGGAGCTGTTTTTT.

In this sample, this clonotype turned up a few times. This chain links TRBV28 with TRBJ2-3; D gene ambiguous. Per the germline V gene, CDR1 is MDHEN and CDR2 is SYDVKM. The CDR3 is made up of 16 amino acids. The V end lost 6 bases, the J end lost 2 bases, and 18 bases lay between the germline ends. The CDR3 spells CASSSGRGGDTDTQYF. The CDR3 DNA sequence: TGTGCCAGCAGCTCCGGCAGAGGTGGCGACACAGATACGCAGTATTTT.

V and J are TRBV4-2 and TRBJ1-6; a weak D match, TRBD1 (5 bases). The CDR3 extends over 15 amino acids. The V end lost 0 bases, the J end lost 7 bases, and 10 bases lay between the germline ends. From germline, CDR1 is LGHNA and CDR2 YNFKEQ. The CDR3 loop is CASSQDVTVNSPLHF. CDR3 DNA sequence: TGTGCCAGCAGCCAAGATGTGACAGTCAATTCACCCCTCCACTTT.

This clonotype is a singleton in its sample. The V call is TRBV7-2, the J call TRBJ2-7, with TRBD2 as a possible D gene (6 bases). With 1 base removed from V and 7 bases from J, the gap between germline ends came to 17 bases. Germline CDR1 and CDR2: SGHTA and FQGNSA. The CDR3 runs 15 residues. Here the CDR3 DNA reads TGTGCCAGCAGCTTAGTCGGGGACTCCTACAATGAGCAGTACTTC. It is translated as CASSLVGDSYNEQYF.

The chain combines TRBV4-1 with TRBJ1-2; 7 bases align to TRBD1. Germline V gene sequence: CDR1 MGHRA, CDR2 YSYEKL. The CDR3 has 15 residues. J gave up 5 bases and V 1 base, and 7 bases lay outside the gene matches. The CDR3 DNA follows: TGCGCCAGCAGCCAAGGGCGGGGGACAGTTTATGGCTACACCTTC. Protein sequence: CASSQGRGTVYGYTF.

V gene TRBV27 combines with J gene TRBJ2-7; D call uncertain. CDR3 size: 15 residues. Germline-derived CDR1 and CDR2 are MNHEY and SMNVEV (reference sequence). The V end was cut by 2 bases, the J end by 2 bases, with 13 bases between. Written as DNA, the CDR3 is TGTGCCAGCAGTTTAGCGGCGCGAGCTGCCTACGAGCAGTACTTC. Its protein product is CASSLAARAAYEQYF.

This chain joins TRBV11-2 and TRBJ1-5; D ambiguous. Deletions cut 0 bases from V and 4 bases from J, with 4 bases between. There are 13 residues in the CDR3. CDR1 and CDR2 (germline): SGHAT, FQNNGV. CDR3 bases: TGTGCCAGCAGCTTAGAAAGGAATCAGCCCCAGCATTTT. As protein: CASSLERNQPQHF.